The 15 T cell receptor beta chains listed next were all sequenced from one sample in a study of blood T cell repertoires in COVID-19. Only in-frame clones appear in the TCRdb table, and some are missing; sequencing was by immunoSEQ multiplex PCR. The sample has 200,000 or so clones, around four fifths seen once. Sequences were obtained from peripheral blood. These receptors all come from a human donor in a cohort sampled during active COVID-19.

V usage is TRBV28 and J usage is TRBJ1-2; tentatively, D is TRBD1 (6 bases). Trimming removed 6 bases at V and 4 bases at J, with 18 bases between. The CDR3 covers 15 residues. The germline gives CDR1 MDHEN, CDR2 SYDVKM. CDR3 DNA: TGTGCCAGCAGGACGGACAGACTCTCTGTCTATGGCTACACCTTC. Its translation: CASRTDRLSVYGYTF.

The CDR3 sequence is CASSEAKRGTQQETQYF. The CDR3 bases are TGTGCCAGCAGTGAAGCTAAGCGGGGGACACAACAAGAGACCCAGTACTTC. V and J are TRBV2 and TRBJ2-5; 8 nucleotides line up with TRBD2. In germline, CDR1 is SNHLY, CDR2 FYNNEI. V lost 0 bases and J lost 2; bases outside the gene matches: 8. This CDR3 region has 17 residues.

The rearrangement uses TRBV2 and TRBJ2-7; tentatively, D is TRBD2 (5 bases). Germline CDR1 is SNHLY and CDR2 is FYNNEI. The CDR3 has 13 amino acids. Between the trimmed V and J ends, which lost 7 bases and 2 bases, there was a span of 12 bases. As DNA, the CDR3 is TGTGCCAGCAATCCAAGCGGAACCTACGAGCAGTACTTC. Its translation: CASNPSGTYEQYF.

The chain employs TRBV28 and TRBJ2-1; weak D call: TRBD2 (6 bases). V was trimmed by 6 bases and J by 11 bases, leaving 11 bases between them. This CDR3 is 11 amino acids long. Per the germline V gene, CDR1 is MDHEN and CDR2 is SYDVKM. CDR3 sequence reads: CASSLREKQFF. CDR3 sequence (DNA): TGTGCCAGCAGCCTGCGGGAAAAGCAGTTCTTC.

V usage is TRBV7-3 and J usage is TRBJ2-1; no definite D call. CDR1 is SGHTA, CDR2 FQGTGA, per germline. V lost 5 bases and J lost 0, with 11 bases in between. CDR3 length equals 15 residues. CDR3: CASSPLLGSYNEQFF. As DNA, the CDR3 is TGTGCCAGCAGCCCCTTACTCGGCTCCTACAATGAGCAGTTCTTC. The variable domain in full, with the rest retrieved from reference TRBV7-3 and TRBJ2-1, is GAGVSQTPSNKVTEKGKYVELRCDPISGHTALYWYRQSLGQGPEFLIYFQGTGAADDSGLPNDRFFAVRPEGSVSTLKIQRTERGDSAVYLCASSPLLGSYNEQFFGPGTRLTVL.

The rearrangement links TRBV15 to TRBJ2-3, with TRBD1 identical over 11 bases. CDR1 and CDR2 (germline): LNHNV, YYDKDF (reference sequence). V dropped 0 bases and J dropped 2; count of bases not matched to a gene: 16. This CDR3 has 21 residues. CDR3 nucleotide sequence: TGTGCCACCAGCAGAGATTTCAGGACAGGGGGCCCAGGCGCTACCACAGATACGCAGTATTTT. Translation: CATSRDFRTGGPGATTDTQYF.

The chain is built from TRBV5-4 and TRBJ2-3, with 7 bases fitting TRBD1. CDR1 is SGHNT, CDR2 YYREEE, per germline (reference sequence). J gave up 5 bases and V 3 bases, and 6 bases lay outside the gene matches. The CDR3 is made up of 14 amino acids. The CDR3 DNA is TGTGCCAGCAGCTCGGACAGGAGGCGAGATACGCAGTATTTT. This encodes CASSSDRRRDTQYF.

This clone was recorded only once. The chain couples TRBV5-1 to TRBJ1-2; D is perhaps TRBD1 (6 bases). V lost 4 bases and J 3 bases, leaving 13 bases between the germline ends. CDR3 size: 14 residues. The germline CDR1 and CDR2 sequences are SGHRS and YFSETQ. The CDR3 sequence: CASSVYRVDYGYTF. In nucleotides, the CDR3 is TGCGCCAGCAGCGTCTACAGGGTTGACTATGGCTACACCTTC.

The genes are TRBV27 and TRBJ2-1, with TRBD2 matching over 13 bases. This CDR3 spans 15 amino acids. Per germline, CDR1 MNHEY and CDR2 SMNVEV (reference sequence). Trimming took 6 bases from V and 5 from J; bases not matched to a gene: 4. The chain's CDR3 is CASRETSGGHNEQFF. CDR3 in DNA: TGTGCCAGCAGGGAGACTAGCGGGGGGCACAATGAGCAGTTCTTC.

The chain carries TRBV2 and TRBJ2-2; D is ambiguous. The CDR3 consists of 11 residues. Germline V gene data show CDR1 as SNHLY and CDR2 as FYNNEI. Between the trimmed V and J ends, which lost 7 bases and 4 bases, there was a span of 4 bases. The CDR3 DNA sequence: TGTGCCAGCAAGAGCACCGGGGAGCTGTTTTTT. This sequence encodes CASKSTGELFF.

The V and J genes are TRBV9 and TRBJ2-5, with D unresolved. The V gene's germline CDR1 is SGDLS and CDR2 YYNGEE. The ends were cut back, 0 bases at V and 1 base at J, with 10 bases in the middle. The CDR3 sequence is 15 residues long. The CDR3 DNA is TGTGCCAGCAGCGTAGGGTTAGATTCCCAAGAGACCCAGTACTTC. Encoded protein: CASSVGLDSQETQYF.

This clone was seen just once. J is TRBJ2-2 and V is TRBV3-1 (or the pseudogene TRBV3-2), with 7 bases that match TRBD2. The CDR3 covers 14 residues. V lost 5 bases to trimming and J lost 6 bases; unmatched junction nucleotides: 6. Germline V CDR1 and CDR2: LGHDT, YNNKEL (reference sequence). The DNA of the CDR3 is TGTGCCAGCAGCTACGGTGGGGGGGCCGGGGAGCTGTTTTTT. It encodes CASSYGGGAGELFF.

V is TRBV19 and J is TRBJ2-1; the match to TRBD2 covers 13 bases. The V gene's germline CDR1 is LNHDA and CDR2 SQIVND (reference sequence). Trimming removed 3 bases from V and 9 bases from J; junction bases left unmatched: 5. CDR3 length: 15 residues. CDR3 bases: TGTGCCAGTAGTATGTTTACTAGCGGGAGGGGTGAGCAGTTCTTC. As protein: CASSMFTSGRGEQFF.

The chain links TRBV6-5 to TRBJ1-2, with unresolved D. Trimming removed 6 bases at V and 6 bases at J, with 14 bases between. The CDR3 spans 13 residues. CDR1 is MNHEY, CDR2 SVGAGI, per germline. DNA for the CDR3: TGTGCCAGCAGATCTTTCGGAGGGAATGGCTACACCTTC. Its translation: CASRSFGGNGYTF.

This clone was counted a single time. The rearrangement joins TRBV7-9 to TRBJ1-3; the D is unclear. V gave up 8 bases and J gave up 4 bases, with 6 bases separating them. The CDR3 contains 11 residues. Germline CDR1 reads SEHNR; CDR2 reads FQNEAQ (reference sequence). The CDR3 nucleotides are TGTGCCAGCTCCGGGGGAAACACCATATATTTT. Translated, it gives CASSGGNTIYF.